A single sample is the source of the 28 T cell receptor beta chains below, sequenced in a study of human T cells and chemical hapten exposure. TCRdb redid the calling of the RACE reads with MiXCR, one entry per CDR3 protein. The sample has 85,000 to 100,000 distinct CDR3 sequences, 10% to 11% seen once; the top ten hold under 4%. Time point defined: pre-sensitization, week 0. Treatment given: therapeutic diphenylcyclopropenone sensitization with weekly scalp DPC. Here the sequenced sample was whole blood, taken in connection with sensitization to the hapten diphenylcyclopropenone (DPC). Every receptor here comes from a woman in her fifties or sixties with alopecia areata. Some clones in this sample may be carry-over from other donors' samples.

This sequence joins TRBV27 and TRBJ2-2; D not resolved. Germline V CDR1 and CDR2: MNHEY, SMNVEV (reference sequence). The CDR3 contains 14 residues. Trimming stripped 1 base from V and 6 bases from J, with 9 bases between. The CDR3 nucleotides are TGTGCCAGCAGTTTATGGTCGGCGGCCGGGGAGCTGTTTTTT. Translating it yields CASSLWSAAGELFF.

This clonotype was observed many times. The V and J genes are TRBV5-1 and TRBJ1-2; D remains ambiguous. The germline V and J ends were trimmed by 0 bases and 1 base, with 10 bases remaining between them. Germline CDR1 is SGHRS and CDR2 is YFSETQ. CDR3 size: 15 residues. This CDR3 is CASSLGTRDNYGYTF. The CDR3 coding sequence is TGCGCCAGCAGCTTGGGTACCCGGGATAACTATGGCTACACCTTC.

As to this clonotype: One base away lies a much larger clone, so this may be a sequencing read error. This chain joins TRBV7-3 and TRBJ1-1, with 8 bases matching TRBD1. Germline CDR1 is SGHTA and CDR2 is FQGTGA. CDR3 size: 12 residues. CDR3 bases: TGTGCCTGCAGCCCCGGGGACAGGGAAGCTTTCTTT. This codes for CACSPGDREAFF.

Many counts were recorded for this clonotype. V gene TRBV7-3 combines with J gene TRBJ2-5; the match to TRBD2 covers 10 bases. V lost 3 bases to trimming and J lost 3 bases; unmatched junction nucleotides: 4. Germline V gene lookup returns CDR1 SGHTA and CDR2 FQGTGA. CDR3 size: 15 residues. CDR3 in DNA: TGTGCCAGCAGCTTGATAGCGGGGGGAAAAGAGACCCAGTACTTC. It specifies CASSLIAGGKETQYF.

The sample holds many counts of this clonotype. J is TRBJ2-1 and V is TRBV3-1; D gene uncertain. Trimming stripped 4 bases from V and 10 bases from J, with 11 bases between. Germline V gene data show CDR1 as LGHDT and CDR2 as YNNKEL (reference sequence). The CDR3 is made up of 12 amino acids. The CDR3 here is CASSRVGREQFF. CDR3 nucleotides: TGTGCCAGCAGCCGAGTTGGGCGGGAGCAGTTCTTC.

This clonotype occurred many times. The chain couples TRBV12-3 or TRBV12-4 to TRBJ2-2; TRBD1 might be the D (6 bases). This CDR3 region has 15 residues. The V and J ends lost 3 bases and 0 bases respectively, with 8 bases between them. In DNA, the CDR3 is TGTGCCAGCAGTTTTACAGGGTCGAACACCGGGGAGCTGTTTTTT. It yields the protein CASSFTGSNTGELFF.

This clonotype was seen ten or more times. This chain joins TRBV6-6 and TRBJ1-3, with D possibly being TRBD1 (6 bases). Trimming took off 6 bases at V and 9 bases at J, with 12 bases between the two ends. This CDR3 comprises 12 residues. Germline V gene sequence: CDR1 MNHNY, CDR2 SVGAGI (reference sequence). In nucleotides, the CDR3 is TGTGCCAGCAGCCCCCAGGGGTCCACCATATATTTT. Translating gives CASSPQGSTIYF.

At least ten counts were recorded for this clonotype. V usage is TRBV6-5 and J usage is TRBJ2-2, with D possibly matching TRBD2 (5 bases). CDR3 length: 16 residues. From germline, CDR1 is MNHEY and CDR2 SVGAGI. Trimming took 6 bases from V and 3 from J, leaving 17 bases between them. DNA of the CDR3: TGTGCCAGCAGCTACCGGCACGGGGATTACACCGGGGAGCTGTTTTTT. The encoded protein is CASSYRHGDYTGELFF.

This clonotype was counted a few times. This chain joins TRBV5-1 and TRBJ2-7, with a possible D match to TRBD1 (6 bases). The CDR3 is 16 residues long. The V end was cut by 0 bases, the J end by 2 bases, with 15 bases between. Germline V gene lookup returns CDR1 SGHRS and CDR2 YFSETQ. Here the CDR3 reads CASSLDNRVRTYEQYF. The CDR3 DNA is TGCGCCAGCAGCTTGGACAACAGGGTAAGGACCTACGAGCAGTACTTC. The complete variable domain, with remaining parts taken from reference TRBV5-1 and TRBJ2-7, reads KAGVTQTPRYLIKTRGQQVTLSCSPISGHRSVSWYQQTPGQGLQFLFEYFSETQRNKGNFPGRFSGRQFSNSRSEMNVSTLELGDSALYLCASSLDNRVRTYEQYFGPGTRLTVT.

In this sample, this clonotype turned up many times. This chain joins TRBV3-1 and TRBJ2-3; tentatively, D is TRBD1 or TRBD2 (5 bases each). Trimming shortened V by 6 bases and J by 14 bases, and 21 bases separated the two germline ends. Germline V gene lookup returns CDR1 LGHDT and CDR2 YNNKEL (reference sequence). The CDR3 runs 13 residues. In nucleotides, the CDR3 is TGTGCCAGCAGAAGACATGGGGACCCCCGGGGGTATTTT. Amino acid sequence: CASRRHGDPRGYF.

The CDR3, as DNA: TGCAGCGCCCCATCCCCTACAGGGGCTCATCGCTATGGCTACACCTTC. Amino acids: CSAPSPTGAHRYGYTF. The V call is TRBV20-1, the J call TRBJ1-2; TRBD1 matches at 7 bases. The germline gives CDR1 DFQATT, CDR2 SNEGSKA (reference sequence). The CDR3 extends over 16 amino acids.

This clonotype was counted once. The rearrangement joins TRBV4-1 to TRBJ2-1; D may be TRBD2 (6 bases). This CDR3 is 14 amino acids long. From germline, CDR1 is MGHRA and CDR2 YSYEKL. Trimming left V 2 bases short and J 10 bases short, with 15 bases between. The CDR3 bases are TGCGCCAGCAGCCAACCTAGCGTGGGCGGGGAGCAGTTCTTC. Residues: CASSQPSVGGEQFF.

This clonotype was found many times. This rearrangement joins TRBV10-1 to TRBJ1-1; D possibly corresponds to TRBD1 (5 bases). The ends were cut back, 3 bases at V and 4 bases at J, with 9 bases in the middle. This CDR3 comprises 13 residues. Germline CDR1 WNHNN, CDR2 SYGVQD (reference sequence). The CDR3 region is CASSEGTATEAFF. Here the CDR3 DNA reads TGCGCCAGCAGTGAAGGGACCGCCACTGAAGCTTTCTTT.

There are many counts of this clonotype. V gene TRBV5-1 combines with J gene TRBJ2-7, with D maybe TRBD2 (7 bases). Trimming pared 7 bases from V and 5 bases from J, leaving 16 bases between. This CDR3 spans 13 amino acids. Germline CDR1 SGHRS, CDR2 YFSETQ. The CDR3 loop reads CASYLSGDNEQYF. CDR3 sequence (DNA): TGCGCCAGCTATCTAAGCGGGGACAACGAGCAGTACTTC.

In its sample, this clonotype was seen a few times. The rearrangement joins TRBV15 to TRBJ1-2; D might be TRBD1 (5 bases). The CDR3 spans 14 residues. V dropped 0 bases and J dropped 4 bases, with 9 bases sitting between them. Germline lookup yields CDR1 LNHNV and CDR2 YYDKDF (reference sequence). This CDR3 reads CATSRDRDSYGYTF. DNA for the CDR3: TGTGCCACCAGCAGAGACAGGGACTCCTATGGCTACACCTTC.

There are a few counts of this clonotype. The rearrangement links TRBV11-2 to TRBJ2-7; a weak D match, TRBD1 (5 bases). Germline V lookup: CDR1 SGHAT, CDR2 FQNNGV. This CDR3 is 11 amino acids long. Between the trimmed V and J ends, which lost 4 bases and 7 bases, there was a span of 8 bases. The CDR3 DNA follows: TGTGCCAGCAGCTGGGGCTTGGAGCAGTACTTC. It specifies CASSWGLEQYF.

The V call is TRBV11-2, the J call TRBJ2-2; D ambiguous. V was shortened by 5 bases and J by 1 base, with 8 bases between the two germline ends. CDR1 SGHAT and CDR2 FQNNGV come from the germline V gene. The CDR3 loop spans 14 amino acids. This CDR3 is CASSLLQNTGELFF. The CDR3 coding sequence is TGTGCCAGCAGCCTTCTACAGAACACCGGGGAGCTGTTTTTT.

The chain uses TRBV5-1 and TRBJ2-1; D is perhaps TRBD1 (6 bases). Germline CDR1 reads SGHRS; CDR2 reads YFSETQ. Trimming stripped 0 bases from V and 5 bases from J, with 12 bases between. This CDR3 contains 15 residues. CDR3 sequence (DNA): TGCGCCAGCAGCTTGGCCGGACAGCAACACAATGAGCAGTTCTTC. Translation: CASSLAGQQHNEQFF.

This chain uses TRBV19 with TRBJ2-7; weak D call: TRBD2 (6 bases). The germline V and J ends were trimmed by 7 bases and 5 bases, with 21 bases remaining between them. The V gene's germline CDR1 is LNHDA and CDR2 SQIVND (reference sequence). The CDR3 has 15 amino acids. The CDR3 protein is CASKAEWRGIDEQYF. The DNA for the CDR3 is TGTGCCAGTAAAGCGGAGTGGAGGGGCATCGACGAGCAGTACTTC. Using reference TRBV19 and TRBJ2-7 for the parts outside the CDR3, the full variable domain is DGGITQSPKYLFRKEGQNVTLSCEQNLNHDAMYWYRQDPGQGLRLIYYSQIVNDFQKGDIAEGYSVSREKKESFPLTVTSAQKNPTAFYLCASKAEWRGIDEQYFGPGTRLTVT.

The chain has TRBV5-1 and TRBJ2-1; D ambiguous. Germline CDR1 SGHRS, CDR2 YFSETQ. The germline V and J ends were trimmed by 0 bases and 5 bases, with 9 bases remaining between them. The CDR3 is 14 residues long. The CDR3 DNA reads as TGCGCCAGCAGCTTGGGCACACTTGACAATGAGCAGTTCTTC. Translating gives CASSLGTLDNEQFF.

This clonotype was detected many times. This chain uses TRBV7-8 with TRBJ1-1; D is undetermined. Trimming shortened V by 2 bases and J by 3 bases, and 16 bases separated the two germline ends. CDR3 size: 16 residues. From germline, CDR1 is SGHVS and CDR2 FQNEAQ. The CDR3: CASSLFGQAQDTEAFF. In DNA, the CDR3 is TGTGCCAGCAGCTTATTTGGGCAGGCCCAAGACACTGAAGCTTTCTTT.

The chain joins TRBV7-3 to TRBJ2-2; no reliable D call. The CDR3 length is 13 residues. From germline, CDR1 is SGHTA and CDR2 FQGTGA. V lost 5 bases and J lost 4, with 8 bases in between. As DNA, the CDR3 is TGTGCCAGCAGCCCACTGGTCACCGGGGAGCTGTTTTTT. Encoded protein: CASSPLVTGELFF.

This chain joins TRBV10-3 and TRBJ2-1, with TRBD2 identical over 7 bases. In germline, CDR1 is ENHRY, CDR2 SYGVKD. The CDR3 is made up of 16 amino acids. V lost 1 base to trimming and J lost 2 bases; unmatched junction nucleotides: 5. The CDR3 protein is CAISEYTGGTYNEQFF. The CDR3 bases are TGTGCCATCAGTGAGTACACCGGGGGGACCTACAATGAGCAGTTCTTC.

In this sample, this clonotype turned up a few times. The chain recombines TRBV2 with TRBJ2-3, with D possibly TRBD1 on 5 matching bases. Looked up from germline, CDR1 is SNHLY and CDR2 is FYNNEI. The CDR3 runs to 16 residues. Trimming took 5 bases from V and 6 from J, leaving 21 bases between them. The CDR3 reads CASSWNRPSPRDTQYF. CDR3 DNA: TGTGCCAGCAGTTGGAACAGGCCATCCCCTCGCGATACGCAGTATTTT.

This chain joins TRBV18 and TRBJ2-7, with 9 positions matching TRBD1. The germline V gene has CDR1 KGHSH and CDR2 LQKENI. The J segment lost 2 bases and the V segment lost 3 bases, leaving 2 bases of the junction unmatched. This CDR3 spans 14 amino acids. CDR3 amino acids: CASSPRTGAYEQYF. The CDR3 DNA reads TGTGCCAGCTCACCGCGGACAGGGGCCTACGAGCAGTACTTC. Full variable domain (outside the CDR3, taken from reference TRBV18 and TRBJ2-7): NAGVMQNPRHLVRRRGQEARLRCSPMKGHSHVYWYRQLPEEGLKFMVYLQKENIIDESGMPKERFSAEFPKEGPSILRIQQVVRGDSAAYFCASSPRTGAYEQYFGPGTRLTVT.

This clonotype was seen many times. The rearrangement joins TRBV21-1 to TRBJ1-2; no DNA check was done on the table's D call, TRBD1. TRBV21-1 is recorded as a pseudogene. The CDR3 is made up of 13 amino acids. CDR3: CAPLRRWDYGYTF. The CDR3 DNA follows: TGTGCCCCCCTCAGGAGGTGGGACTATGGCTACACCTTC.

The rearrangement uses TRBV29-1 and TRBJ2-1; 13 nucleotides line up with TRBD2. The J segment lost 10 bases and the V segment lost 6 bases, leaving 12 bases of the junction unmatched. This CDR3 has 15 amino acids. Germline lookup yields CDR1 SQVTM and CDR2 ANQGSEA. The CDR3 loop reads CSVRPGTSGKGEQFF. The CDR3 DNA reads TGCAGCGTCCGACCCGGGACTAGCGGGAAAGGGGAGCAGTTCTTC.

With respect to this clonotype: A much larger clone differs from this one at a single base, so this may be a read error. The conserved final phenylalanine or tryptophan is absent from the CDR3, which likely points to a read error. V and J are TRBV5-1 and TRBJ1-1; D is perhaps TRBD1 (6 bases). Trimming pared 0 bases from V and 6 bases from J, leaving 18 bases between. Germline CDR1 SGHRS, CDR2 YFSETQ. The CDR3 is made up of 16 amino acids. The chain's CDR3 is CASSLAISTGKAEAFL. The CDR3 DNA reads as TGCGCCAGCAGCTTGGCCATATCAACAGGGAAGGCTGAAGCTTTCCTT.